What follows are 12 T cell receptor beta chains derived from one specimen sequenced in a study of T cells in Graves' hyperthyroidism and ophthalmopathy. RNA transcripts yielded amplified TCR beta CDR3 regions. First-round RT-PCR targeting the TCR CDR3 was performed with the HTBI primer set. Via MiXCR, TCRdb re-called the multiplex PCR reads, giving one row per CDR3 protein. The table records 300,000 to 450,000 distinct CDR3 sequences, 25% of them present only once. The sequenced sample was blood. These receptors originate from a man in his forties or fifties with Graves' hyperthyroidism.

This clonotype occurred a few times. V and J are TRBV3-1 and TRBJ2-3, with 8 bases matching TRBD2. The V gene end was trimmed by 1 base and the J gene end by 2 bases; junction bases not matched to a gene: 5. This CDR3 is built from 16 residues. Germline lookup yields CDR1 LGHDT and CDR2 YNNKEL (reference sequence). The CDR3 coding sequence is TGTGCCAGCAGCCAAGCCGGGAGGGACGACACAGATACGCAGTATTTT. Translating gives CASSQAGRDDTDTQYF.

This clonotype was seen many times. The chain joins TRBV7-9 to TRBJ2-1, with D possibly matching TRBD2 (5 bases). The V gene's germline CDR1 is SEHNR and CDR2 FQNEAQ (reference sequence). This CDR3 has 13 amino acids. Trimming removed 5 bases from V and 9 bases from J, with 14 bases in between. This CDR3 is CASSPVGSFEQFF. The CDR3 nucleotides read TGTGCCAGCAGCCCTGTAGGGAGCTTTGAGCAGTTCTTC.

This clonotype has a handful of counts. The J gene is TRBJ2-3, the V gene TRBV5-1; D possibly corresponds to TRBD2 (5 bases). V was cut by 0 bases and J by 4 bases, with 15 bases left in between. CDR3 length equals 16 residues. Per the germline V gene, CDR1 is SGHRS and CDR2 is YFSETQ. CDR3 protein: CASSLEGPGNSDTQYF. CDR3 nucleotide sequence: TGCGCCAGCAGCTTGGAGGGTCCGGGGAACTCAGATACGCAGTATTTT.

The chain uses TRBV27 and TRBJ1-1; D is perhaps TRBD1 (6 bases). The CDR3 consists of 15 residues. V was clipped by 0 bases and J by 4 bases, with 12 bases between them. Germline V gene sequence: CDR1 MNHEY, CDR2 SMNVEV (reference sequence). The CDR3 DNA reads TGTGCCAGCAGTTTATCAGGGGGAGTTAGCACTGAAGCTTTCTTT. This encodes CASSLSGGVSTEAFF.

This clonotype was observed a single time. A much larger clone lies a single base off, so this may be a read error. The chain recombines TRBV3-1 with TRBJ2-1; D is possibly TRBD1 (6 bases). The V gene's germline CDR1 is LGHDT and CDR2 YNNKEL (reference sequence). Trimming removed 9 bases at V and 2 bases at J, with 20 bases between. This CDR3 is built from 16 residues. In DNA, the CDR3 is TGTGCCAGGGGAGAGGTAGGGGGAGACCCCTACAATGAGCAGTTCTTC. Protein product: CARGEVGGDPYNEQFF.

The chain combines TRBV19 with TRBJ2-5, with D possibly being TRBD1 (5 bases). CDR3 size: 13 residues. Germline V gene sequence: CDR1 LNHDA, CDR2 SQIVND (reference sequence). V lost 3 bases and J lost 5, with 10 bases in between. CDR3 sequence: CASSMGRLETQYF. In nucleotides, the CDR3 is TGTGCCAGTAGTATGGGGCGGCTGGAGACCCAGTACTTC.

The chain joins TRBV4-1 to TRBJ2-5; D is unclear. V was shortened by 1 base and J by 5 bases, with 14 bases between the two germline ends. The CDR3 covers 15 residues. The V gene's germline CDR1 is MGHRA and CDR2 YSYEKL. In nucleotides, the CDR3 is TGCGCCAGCAGCCAAGGACCGACGGGCAGGGAGACCCAGTACTTC. It yields the protein CASSQGPTGRETQYF.

This clonotype was counted at least ten times. The CDR3 nucleotides are TGTGCCAGCAGCCTTCGATCAACTAATGAAAAACTGTTTTTT. Its protein is CASSLRSTNEKLFF. The gene calls are TRBV3-1 and TRBJ1-4; no clear D gene. CDR3 length equals 14 residues. Trimming stripped 4 bases from V and 0 bases from J, with 6 bases between. Per germline, CDR1 LGHDT and CDR2 YNNKEL (reference sequence).

About this clonotype: Since a much larger clone is just one base distant, this may be a read error. V is TRBV30 and J is TRBJ2-7; TRBD1 is a possible D gene (5 bases). Germline values: CDR1 GTSNPN, CDR2 SVGIG (reference sequence). V was cut by 5 bases and J by 3 bases, with 11 bases left in between. This CDR3 contains 12 residues. CDR3 coding DNA: TGTGCCTGGGGTCAGGGAAACTACGAGCAGTACTTC. It is translated as CAWGQGNYEQYF.

This sequence joins TRBV6-5 and TRBJ2-5; 9 positions match TRBD1. The CDR3 is 15 residues long. Germline loops: CDR1 MNHEY, CDR2 SVGAGI. The V gene end was trimmed by 2 bases and the J gene end by 5 bases; junction bases not matched to a gene: 6. The CDR3 bases are TGTGCCAGCAGTTACCAGACAGGGGGGCCGGAGACCCAGTACTTC. The encoded protein is CASSYQTGGPETQYF.

This clonotype was seen a few times. The gene calls are TRBV15 and TRBJ1-1; no reliable D call. Trimming removed 0 bases from V and 5 bases from J, with 10 bases in between. The germline gives CDR1 LNHNV, CDR2 YYDKDF (reference sequence). The CDR3 is 14 residues long. CDR3 in DNA: TGTGCCACCAGCAGAGACCGGTGGGAGACTGAAGCTTTCTTT. Its translation: CATSRDRWETEAFF.

The chain is built from TRBV9 and TRBJ2-5; TRBD2 matches 8 bases. Germline V gene lookup returns CDR1 SGDLS and CDR2 YYNGEE. There are 14 residues in the CDR3. V gave up 5 bases and J gave up 4 bases; unmatched junction bases: 7. The CDR3 DNA reads as TGTGCCAGCAGAGGGGGGCTAGCGGGAGAGACCCAGTACTTC. It specifies CASRGGLAGETQYF. The full variable domain, completed using reference TRBV9 and TRBJ2-5, is DSGVTQTPKHLITATGQRVTLRCSPRSGDLSVYWYQQSLDQGLQFLIQYYNGEERAKGNILERFSAQQFPDLHSELNLSSLELGDSALYFCASRGGLAGETQYFGPGTRLLVL.